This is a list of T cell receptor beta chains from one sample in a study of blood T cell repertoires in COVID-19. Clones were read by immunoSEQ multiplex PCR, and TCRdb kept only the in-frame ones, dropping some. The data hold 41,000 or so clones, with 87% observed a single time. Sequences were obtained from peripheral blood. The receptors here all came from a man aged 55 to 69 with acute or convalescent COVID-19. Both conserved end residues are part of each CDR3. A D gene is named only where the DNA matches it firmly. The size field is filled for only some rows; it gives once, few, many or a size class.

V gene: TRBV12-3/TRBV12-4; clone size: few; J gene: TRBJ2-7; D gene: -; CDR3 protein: CASSLQGNQYF; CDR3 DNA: TGTGCCAGCAGCCTACAGGGCAACCAGTACTTC
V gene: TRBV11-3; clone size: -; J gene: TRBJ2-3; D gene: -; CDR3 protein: CASSPSAGAPDTQYF; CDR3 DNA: TGTGCCAGCAGCCCGTCGGCGGGCGCCCCGGATACGCAGTATTTT
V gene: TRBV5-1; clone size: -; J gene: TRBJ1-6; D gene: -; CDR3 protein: CASSQEANSPLHF; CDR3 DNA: TGCGCCAGCAGCCAGGAGGCTAATTCACCCCTCCACTTT
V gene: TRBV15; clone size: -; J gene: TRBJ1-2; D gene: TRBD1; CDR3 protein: CATSRDQDRKEDGYTF; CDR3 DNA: TGTGCCACCAGCAGAGATCAGGACAGGAAGGAGGATGGCTACACCTTC
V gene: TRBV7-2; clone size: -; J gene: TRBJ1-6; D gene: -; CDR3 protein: CASRSERRGSPLHF; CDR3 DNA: TGTGCCAGCAGATCAGAGAGACGGGGATCACCCCTCCACTTT
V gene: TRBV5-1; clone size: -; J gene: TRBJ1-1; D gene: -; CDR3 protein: CASSLVGMNTEAFF; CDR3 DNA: TGCGCCAGCAGCTTGGTTGGCATGAACACTGAAGCTTTCTTT
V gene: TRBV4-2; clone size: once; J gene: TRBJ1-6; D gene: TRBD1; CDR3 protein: CASSQVGQVYNSPLHF; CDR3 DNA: TGTGCCAGCAGCCAAGTGGGACAGGTGTATAATTCACCCCTCCACTTT
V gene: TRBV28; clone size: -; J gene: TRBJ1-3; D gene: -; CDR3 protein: CASSDTVLGGNTIYF; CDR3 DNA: TGTGCCAGCAGTGATACAGTCTTAGGTGGAAACACCATATATTTT
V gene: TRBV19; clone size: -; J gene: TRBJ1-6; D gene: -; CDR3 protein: CASKVDTSYNSPLHF; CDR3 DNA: TGTGCCAGTAAGGTGGACACCTCCTATAATTCACCCCTCCACTTT
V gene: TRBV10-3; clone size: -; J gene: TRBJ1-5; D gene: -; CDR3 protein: CAISESRQENQPQHF; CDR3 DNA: TGTGCCATCAGTGAGTCACGACAGGAAAATCAGCCCCAGCATTTT
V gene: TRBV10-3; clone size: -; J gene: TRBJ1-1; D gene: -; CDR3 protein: CAISESGGAITEAFF; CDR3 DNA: TGTGCCATCAGTGAGTCGGGGGGGGCCATCACTGAAGCTTTCTTT
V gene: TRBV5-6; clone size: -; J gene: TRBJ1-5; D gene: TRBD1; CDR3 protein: CASSLWTGGNQPQHF; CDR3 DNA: TGTGCCAGCAGCTTGTGGACAGGGGGCAATCAGCCCCAGCATTTT
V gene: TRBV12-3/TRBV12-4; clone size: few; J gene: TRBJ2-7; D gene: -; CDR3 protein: CASSLSEEYEQYF; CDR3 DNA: TGTGCCAGCAGTTTATCTGAGGAATACGAGCAGTACTTC